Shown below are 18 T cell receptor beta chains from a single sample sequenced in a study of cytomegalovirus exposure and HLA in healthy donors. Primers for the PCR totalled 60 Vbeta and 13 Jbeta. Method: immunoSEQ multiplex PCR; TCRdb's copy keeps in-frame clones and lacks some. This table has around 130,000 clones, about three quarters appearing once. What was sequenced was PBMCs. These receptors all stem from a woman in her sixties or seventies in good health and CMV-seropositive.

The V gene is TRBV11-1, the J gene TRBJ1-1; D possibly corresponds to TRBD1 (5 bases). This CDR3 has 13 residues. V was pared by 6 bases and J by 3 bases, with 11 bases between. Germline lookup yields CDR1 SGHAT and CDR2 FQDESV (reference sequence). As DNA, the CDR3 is TGTGCCAGCAGTTTGGACATGTACACTGAAGCTTTCTTT. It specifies CASSLDMYTEAFF.

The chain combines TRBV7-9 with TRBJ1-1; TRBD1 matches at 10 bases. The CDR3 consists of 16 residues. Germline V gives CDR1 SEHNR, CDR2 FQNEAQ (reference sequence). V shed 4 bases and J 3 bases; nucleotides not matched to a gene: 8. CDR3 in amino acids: CASSSPTGTGDTEAFF. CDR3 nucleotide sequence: TGTGCCAGCAGCTCCCCGACAGGGACAGGGGACACTGAAGCTTTCTTT.

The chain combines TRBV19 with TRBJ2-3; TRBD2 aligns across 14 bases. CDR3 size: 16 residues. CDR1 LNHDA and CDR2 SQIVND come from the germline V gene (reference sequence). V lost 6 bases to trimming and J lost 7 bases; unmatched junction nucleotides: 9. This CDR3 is CASRPPTSGGAYTQYF. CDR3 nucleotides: TGTGCCAGTAGACCGCCGACTAGCGGGGGGGCTTATACGCAGTATTTT.

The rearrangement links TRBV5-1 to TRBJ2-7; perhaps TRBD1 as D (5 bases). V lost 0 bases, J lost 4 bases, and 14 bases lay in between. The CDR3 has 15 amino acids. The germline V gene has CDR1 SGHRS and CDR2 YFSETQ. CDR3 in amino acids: CASSLGHTQGYEQYF. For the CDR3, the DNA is TGCGCCAGCAGCTTGGGACACACCCAGGGTTACGAGCAGTACTTC. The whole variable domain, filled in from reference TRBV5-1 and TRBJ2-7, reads KAGVTQTPRYLIKTRGQQVTLSCSPISGHRSVSWYQQTPGQGLQFLFEYFSETQRNKGNFPGRFSGRQFSNSRSEMNVSTLELGDSALYLCASSLGHTQGYEQYFGPGTRLTVT.

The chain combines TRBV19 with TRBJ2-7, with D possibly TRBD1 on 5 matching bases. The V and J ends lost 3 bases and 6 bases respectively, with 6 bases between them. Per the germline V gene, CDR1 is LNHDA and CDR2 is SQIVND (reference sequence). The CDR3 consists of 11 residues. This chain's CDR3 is CASSMGLEQYF. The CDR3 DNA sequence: TGTGCCAGTAGTATGGGGCTCGAGCAGTACTTC.

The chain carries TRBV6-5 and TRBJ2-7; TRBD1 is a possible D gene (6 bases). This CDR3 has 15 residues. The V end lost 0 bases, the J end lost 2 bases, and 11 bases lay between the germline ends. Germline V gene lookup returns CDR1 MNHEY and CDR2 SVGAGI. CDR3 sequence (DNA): TGTGCCAGCAGTTACTCCTCGACAGGCCCCTACGAGCAGTACTTC. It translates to CASSYSSTGPYEQYF.

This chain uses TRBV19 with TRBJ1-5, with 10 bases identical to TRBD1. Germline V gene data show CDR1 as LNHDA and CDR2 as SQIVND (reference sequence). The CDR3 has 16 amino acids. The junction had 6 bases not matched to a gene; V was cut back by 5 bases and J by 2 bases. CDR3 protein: CASSPSGQGGNQPQHF. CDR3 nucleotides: TGTGCCAGTAGTCCATCAGGACAGGGGGGCAATCAGCCCCAGCATTTT.

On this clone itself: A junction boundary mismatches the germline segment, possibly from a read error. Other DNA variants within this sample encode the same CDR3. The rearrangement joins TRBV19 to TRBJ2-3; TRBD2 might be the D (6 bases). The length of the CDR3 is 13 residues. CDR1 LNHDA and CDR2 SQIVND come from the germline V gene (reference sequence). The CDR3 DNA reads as TGTGCCAGCAGTACTCGGGGGAAAGATACGCAGTATTTT. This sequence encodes CASSTRGKDTQYF.

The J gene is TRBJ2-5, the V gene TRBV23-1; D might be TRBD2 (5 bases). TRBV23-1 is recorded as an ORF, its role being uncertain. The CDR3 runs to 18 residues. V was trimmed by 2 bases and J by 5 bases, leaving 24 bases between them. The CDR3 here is CASSQPTRAALGCETQYF. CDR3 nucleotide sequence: TGCGCCAGCAGTCAACCGACGAGGGCCGCCCTGGGATGCGAGACCCAGTACTTC.

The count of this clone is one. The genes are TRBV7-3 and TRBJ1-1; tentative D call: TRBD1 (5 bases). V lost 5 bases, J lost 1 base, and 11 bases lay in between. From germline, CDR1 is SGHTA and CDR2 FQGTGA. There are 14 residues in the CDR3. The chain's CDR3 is CASSKNGGNTEAFF. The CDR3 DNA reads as TGTGCCAGCAGCAAGAACGGGGGGAACACTGAAGCTTTCTTT.

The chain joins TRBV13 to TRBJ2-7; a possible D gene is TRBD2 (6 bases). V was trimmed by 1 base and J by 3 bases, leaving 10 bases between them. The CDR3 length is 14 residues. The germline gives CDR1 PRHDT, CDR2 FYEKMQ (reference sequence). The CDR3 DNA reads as TGTGCCAGCAGCTTAGAAGGAGGGGACTACGAGCAGTACTTC. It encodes CASSLEGGDYEQYF.

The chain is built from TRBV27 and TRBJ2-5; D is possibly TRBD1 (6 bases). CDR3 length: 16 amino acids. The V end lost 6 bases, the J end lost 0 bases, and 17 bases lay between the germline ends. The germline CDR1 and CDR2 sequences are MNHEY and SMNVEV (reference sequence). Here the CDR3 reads CASSPSGGQYQETQYF. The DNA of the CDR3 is TGTGCCAGCAGCCCATCCGGCGGACAGTACCAAGAGACCCAGTACTTC.

The CDR3 region has the DNA TGTGCCAGCTCAGCACAAAAGCTAATTGAAGCTTTCTTT. It specifies CASSAQKLIEAFF. This rearrangement joins TRBV18 to TRBJ1-1, with unresolved D. Germline assignment: CDR1 KGHSH and CDR2 LQKENI. The CDR3 has 13 residues. V was clipped by 5 bases and J by 7 bases, with 14 bases between them.

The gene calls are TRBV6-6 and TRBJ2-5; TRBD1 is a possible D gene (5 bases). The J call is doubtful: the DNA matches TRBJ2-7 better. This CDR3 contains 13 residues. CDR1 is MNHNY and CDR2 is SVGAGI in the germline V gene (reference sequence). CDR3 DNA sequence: TGTGCCAGCAGTTACGACAGAACCTACGAGCAGTACTTC. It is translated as CASSYDRTYEQYF.

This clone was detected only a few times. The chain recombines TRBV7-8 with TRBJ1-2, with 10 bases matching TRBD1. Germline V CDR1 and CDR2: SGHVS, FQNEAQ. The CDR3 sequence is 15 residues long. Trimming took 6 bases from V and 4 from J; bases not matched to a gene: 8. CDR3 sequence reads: CASSPGTGVSYGYTF. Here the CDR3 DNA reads TGTGCCAGCAGTCCCGGGACAGGGGTATCCTATGGCTACACCTTC.

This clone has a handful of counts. CDR3 sequence: CASSPPGRVSNQPQHF. CDR3 DNA sequence: TGTGCCAGCTCACCACCGGGCAGGGTGAGCAATCAGCCCCAGCATTTT. The V and J genes are TRBV18 and TRBJ1-5; D perhaps matches TRBD1 (5 bases). Trimming pared 0 bases from V and 1 base from J, leaving 10 bases between. The CDR3 is 16 amino acids. The V gene's germline CDR1 is KGHSH and CDR2 LQKENI.

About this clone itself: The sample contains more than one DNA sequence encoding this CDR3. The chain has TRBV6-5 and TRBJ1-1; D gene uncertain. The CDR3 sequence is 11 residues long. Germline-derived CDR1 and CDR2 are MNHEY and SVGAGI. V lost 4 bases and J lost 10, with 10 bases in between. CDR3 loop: CASSSARGAFF. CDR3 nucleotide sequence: TGTGCCAGCAGTTCCGCCCGGGGAGCTTTCTTT.

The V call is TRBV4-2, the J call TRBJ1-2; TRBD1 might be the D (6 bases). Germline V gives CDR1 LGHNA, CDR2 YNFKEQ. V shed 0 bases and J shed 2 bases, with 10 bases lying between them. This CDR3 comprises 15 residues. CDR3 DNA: TGTGCCAGCAGCCAAGAAGCCGGGACAAACTATGGCTACACCTTC. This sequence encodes CASSQEAGTNYGYTF.